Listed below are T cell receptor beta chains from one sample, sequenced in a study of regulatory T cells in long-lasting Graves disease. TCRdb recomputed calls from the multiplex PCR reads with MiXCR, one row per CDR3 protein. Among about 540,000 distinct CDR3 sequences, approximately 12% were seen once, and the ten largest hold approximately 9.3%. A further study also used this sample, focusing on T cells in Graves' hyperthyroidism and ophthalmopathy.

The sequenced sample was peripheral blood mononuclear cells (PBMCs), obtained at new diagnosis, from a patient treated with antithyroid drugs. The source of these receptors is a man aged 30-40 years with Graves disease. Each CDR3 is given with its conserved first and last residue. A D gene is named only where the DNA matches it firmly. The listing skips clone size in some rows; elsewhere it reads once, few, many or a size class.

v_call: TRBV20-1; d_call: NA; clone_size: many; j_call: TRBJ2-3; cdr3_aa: CSAIINTQYF; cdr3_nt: TGCAGTGCTATCATAAATACGCAGTATTTT
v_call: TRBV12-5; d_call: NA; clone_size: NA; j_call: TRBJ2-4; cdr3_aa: CASGLNLAGGYIQYF; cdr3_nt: TGTGCTAGTGGTTTGAATCTGGCAGGGGGGTACATTCAGTACTTC
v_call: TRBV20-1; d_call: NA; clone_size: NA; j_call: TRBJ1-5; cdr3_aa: CSATPTAVDQPQHF; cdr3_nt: TGCAGTGCTACCCCGACTGCGGTAGATCAGCCCCAGCATTTT
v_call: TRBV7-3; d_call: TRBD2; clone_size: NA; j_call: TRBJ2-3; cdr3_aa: CTSSSEAGASDTQYF; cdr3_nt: TGTACCAGCAGCTCGGAGGCGGGAGCATCGGATACGCAGTATTTT
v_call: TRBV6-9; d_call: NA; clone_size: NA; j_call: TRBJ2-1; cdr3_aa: CASSSTGERNEQFF; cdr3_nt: TGTGCCAGCAGTTCAACGGGAGAGAGGAATGAGCAGTTCTTC
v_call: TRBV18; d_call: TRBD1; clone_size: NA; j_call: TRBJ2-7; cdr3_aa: CASSRTGIPYEQYF; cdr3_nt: TGTGCCAGCTCACGGACAGGGATCCCCTACGAGCAGTACTTC
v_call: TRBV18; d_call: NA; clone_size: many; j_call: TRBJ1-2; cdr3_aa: CASSPGRNGYTF; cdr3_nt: TGTGCCAGCTCACCAGGAAGGAATGGCTACACCTTC
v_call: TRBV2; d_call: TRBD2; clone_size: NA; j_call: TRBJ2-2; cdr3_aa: CASSPGTRGRSSAGELFF; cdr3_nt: TGTGCCAGCAGCCCCGGGACTAGGGGGAGGTCGTCCGCCGGGGAGCTGTTTTTT
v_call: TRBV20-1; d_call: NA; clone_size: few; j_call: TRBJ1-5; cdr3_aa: CSARDVAGNQPQHF; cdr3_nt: TGCAGTGCTAGAGATGTGGCAGGGAATCAGCCCCAGCATTTT
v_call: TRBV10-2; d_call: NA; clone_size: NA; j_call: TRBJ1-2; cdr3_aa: CASSEGGYGCTF; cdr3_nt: TGCGCCAGCTCGGAAGGAGGCTATGGCTGCACCTTC
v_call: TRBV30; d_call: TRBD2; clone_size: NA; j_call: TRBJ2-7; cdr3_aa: CAWSSGGSGSREQYF; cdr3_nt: TGTGCCTGGAGCTCTGGTGGTAGCGGGAGTCGCGAGCAGTACTTC
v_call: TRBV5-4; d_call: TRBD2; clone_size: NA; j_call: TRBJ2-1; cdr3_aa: CASSFGLAGAGEQFF; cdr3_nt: TGTGCCAGCAGCTTCGGACTAGCGGGAGCTGGGGAGCAGTTCTTC
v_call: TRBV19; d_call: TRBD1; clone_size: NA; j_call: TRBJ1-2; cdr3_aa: CASSRQGTANYGYTF; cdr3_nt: TGTGCCAGTAGTAGACAGGGGACTGCGAACTATGGCTACACCTTC
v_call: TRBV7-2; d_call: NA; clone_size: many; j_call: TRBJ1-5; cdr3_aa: CASSLTQGQPQHF; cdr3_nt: TGTGCCAGCAGCTTAACACAGGGACAGCCCCAGCATTTT
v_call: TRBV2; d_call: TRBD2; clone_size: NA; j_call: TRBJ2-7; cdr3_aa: CASSQGLAITYEQYF; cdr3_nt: TGTGCCAGCAGCCAGGGACTAGCGATTACCTACGAGCAGTACTTC
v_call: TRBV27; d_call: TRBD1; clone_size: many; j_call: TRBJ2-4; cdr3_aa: CASSHPQGTGNIQYF; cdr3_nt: TGTGCCAGCAGTCACCCACAGGGGACGGGAAACATTCAGTACTTC
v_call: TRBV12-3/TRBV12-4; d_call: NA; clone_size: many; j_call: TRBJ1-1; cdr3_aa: CASTVQGLVAFF; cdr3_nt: TGTGCCAGCACCGTACAGGGTTTAGTAGCTTTCTTT
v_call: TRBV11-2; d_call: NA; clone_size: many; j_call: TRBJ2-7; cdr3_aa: CASSLTPGEWAQYF; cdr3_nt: TGTGCCAGCAGCCTGACTCCGGGAGAGTGGGCGCAGTACTTC
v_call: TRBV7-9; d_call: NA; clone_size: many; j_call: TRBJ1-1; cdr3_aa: CAISAASNTEAFF; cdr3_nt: TGTGCCATCTCTGCGGCCTCGAACACTGAAGCTTTCTTT
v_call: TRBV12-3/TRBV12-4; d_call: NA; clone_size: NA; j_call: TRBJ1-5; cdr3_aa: CASSLGRQIDSNQPQHF; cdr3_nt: TGTGCCAGCAGTTTAGGTAGACAGATCGATAGCAATCAGCCCCAGCATTTT
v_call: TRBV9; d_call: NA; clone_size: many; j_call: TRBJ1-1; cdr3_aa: CASSVGGAGDTEAFF; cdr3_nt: TGTGCCAGCAGCGTAGGAGGGGCGGGGGACACTGAAGCTTTCTTT
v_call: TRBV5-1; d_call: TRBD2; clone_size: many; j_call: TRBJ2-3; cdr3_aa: CASSLPSGSDTQYF; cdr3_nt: TGCGCCAGCAGCTTGCCTAGCGGGTCAGATACGCAGTATTTT
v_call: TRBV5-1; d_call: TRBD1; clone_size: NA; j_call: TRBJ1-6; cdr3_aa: CASSLSSQGLAVSPLHF; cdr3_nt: TGCGCCAGCAGCTTAAGTTCACAGGGGCTGGCGGTGTCACCCCTCCACTTT
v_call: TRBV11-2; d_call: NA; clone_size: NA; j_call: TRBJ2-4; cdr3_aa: CASSSSRRIQYF; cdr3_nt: TGTGCCAGCAGCTCCAGCAGGCGCATTCAGTACTTC
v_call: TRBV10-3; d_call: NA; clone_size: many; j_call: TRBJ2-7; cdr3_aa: CAISARVDLPYEQYF; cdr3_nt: TGTGCCATCAGTGCCCGAGTAGATCTCCCCTACGAGCAGTACTTC
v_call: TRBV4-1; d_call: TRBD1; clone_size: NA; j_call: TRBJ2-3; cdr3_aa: CASNGRDRGGTDTQYF; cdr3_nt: TGCGCCAGCAACGGGCGGGACAGGGGTGGCACAGATACGCAGTATTTT
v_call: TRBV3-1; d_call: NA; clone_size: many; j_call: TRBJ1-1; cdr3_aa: CASSQGEKTEAFF; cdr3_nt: TGTGCCAGCAGCCAAGGGGAGAAGACTGAAGCTTTCTTT
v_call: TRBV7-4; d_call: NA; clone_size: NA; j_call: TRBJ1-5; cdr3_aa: CASRGWGFGNSNQPQHF; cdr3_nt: TGTGCCAGCAGGGGGTGGGGGTTTGGTAATAGCAATCAGCCCCAGCATTTT
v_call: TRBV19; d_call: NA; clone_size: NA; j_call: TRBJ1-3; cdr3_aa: CASRAAAGNTIYF; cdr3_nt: TGTGCCAGTAGAGCTGCGGCTGGAAACACCATATATTTT
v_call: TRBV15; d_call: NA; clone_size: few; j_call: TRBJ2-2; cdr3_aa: CATSRDGGGVVEGTGELFF; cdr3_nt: TGTGCCACCAGCAGAGATGGTGGAGGAGTGGTTGAGGGGACCGGGGAGCTGTTTTTT
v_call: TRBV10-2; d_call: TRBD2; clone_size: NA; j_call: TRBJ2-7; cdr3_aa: CASSDGGGSDEQYF; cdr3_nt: TGCGCCAGCAGTGATGGGGGAGGGAGCGACGAGCAGTACTTC
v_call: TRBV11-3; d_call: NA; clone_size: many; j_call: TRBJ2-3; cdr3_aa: CASSPSLSTDTQYF; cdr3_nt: TGTGCCAGCAGCCCCAGTCTGTCGACAGATACGCAGTATTTT
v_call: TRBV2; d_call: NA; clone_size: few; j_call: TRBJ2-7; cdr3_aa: CASSARQEVYEQYF; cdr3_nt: TGTGCCAGCAGTGCACGTCAGGAGGTCTACGAGCAGTACTTC
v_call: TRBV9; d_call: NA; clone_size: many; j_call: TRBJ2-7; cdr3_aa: CASSVGAGSVYEQYF; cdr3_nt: TGTGCCAGCAGCGTAGGCGCCGGGAGCGTCTACGAGCAGTACTTC
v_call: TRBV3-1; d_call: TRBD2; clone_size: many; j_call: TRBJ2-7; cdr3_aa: CASSQGSGRAIYEQYF; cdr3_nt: TGTGCCAGCAGCCAAGGGAGCGGGAGGGCAATCTACGAGCAGTACTTC
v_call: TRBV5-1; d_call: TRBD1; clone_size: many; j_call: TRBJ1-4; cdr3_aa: CASSLNGQGDEKLFF; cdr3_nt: TGCGCCAGCAGCCTCAACGGACAGGGTGATGAAAAACTGTTTTTT
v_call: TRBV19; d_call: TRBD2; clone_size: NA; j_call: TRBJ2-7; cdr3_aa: CASSTLAGPSYEQYF; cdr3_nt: TGTGCCAGTAGTACCCTAGCGGGACCCTCCTACGAGCAGTACTTC
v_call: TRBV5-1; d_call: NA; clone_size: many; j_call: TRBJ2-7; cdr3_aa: CASSLVKGGYEQYF; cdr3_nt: TGCGCCAGCAGCTTGGTCAAGGGGGGATACGAGCAGTACTTC
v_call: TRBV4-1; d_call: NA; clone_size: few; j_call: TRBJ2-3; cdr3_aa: CASSQDQLDTQYF; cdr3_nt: TGCGCCAGCAGCCAGGACCAATTAGATACGCAGTATTTT
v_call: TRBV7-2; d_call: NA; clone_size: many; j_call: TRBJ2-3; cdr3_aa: CASSSGLNTDTQYF; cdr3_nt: TGTGCCAGCAGTTCGGGACTTAACACAGATACGCAGTATTTT
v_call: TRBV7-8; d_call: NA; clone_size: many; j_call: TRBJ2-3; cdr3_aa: CASSPTWGVTDTQYF; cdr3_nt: TGTGCCAGCAGCCCCACCTGGGGGGTCACAGATACGCAGTATTTT
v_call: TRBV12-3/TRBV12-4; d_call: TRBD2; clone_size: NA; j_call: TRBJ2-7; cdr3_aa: CASSKLAGGHEQYF; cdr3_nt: TGTGCCAGCAGTAAACTAGCGGGAGGCCACGAGCAGTACTTC
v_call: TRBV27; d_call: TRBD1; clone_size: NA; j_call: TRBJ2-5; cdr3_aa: CASSWAMGSRGRETQYF; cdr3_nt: TGTGCCAGCAGTTGGGCCATGGGAAGCAGGGGGCGAGAGACCCAGTACTTC
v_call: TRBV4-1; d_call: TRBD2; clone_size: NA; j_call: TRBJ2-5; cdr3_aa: CASSQDGLAGVETQYF; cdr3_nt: TGCGCCAGCAGCCAAGACGGACTAGCGGGAGTTGAGACCCAGTACTTC
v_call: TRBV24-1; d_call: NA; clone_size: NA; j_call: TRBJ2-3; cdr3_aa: CATSDTRRSTDTQYF; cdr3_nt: TGTGCCACCAGTGATACCCGACGGTCCACAGATACGCAGTATTTT
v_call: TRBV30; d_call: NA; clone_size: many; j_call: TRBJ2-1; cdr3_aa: CAWSPGVDNEQFF; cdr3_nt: TGTGCCTGGAGTCCCGGCGTTGACAATGAGCAGTTCTTC
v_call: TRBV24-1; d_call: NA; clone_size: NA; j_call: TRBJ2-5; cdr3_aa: CATSYAQGGETQYF; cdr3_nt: TGTGCCACCAGTTATGCCCAGGGAGGAGAGACCCAGTACTTC
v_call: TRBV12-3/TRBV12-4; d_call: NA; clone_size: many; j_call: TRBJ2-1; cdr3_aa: CASTEAGLSGNEQFF; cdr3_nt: TGTGCCAGCACCGAAGCGGGTCTATCGGGTAATGAGCAGTTCTTC
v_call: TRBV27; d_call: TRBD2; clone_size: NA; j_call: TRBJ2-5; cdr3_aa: CASSGTSALLWETQYF; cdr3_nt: TGTGCCAGCAGCGGGACTAGCGCCCTTTTATGGGAGACCCAGTACTTC
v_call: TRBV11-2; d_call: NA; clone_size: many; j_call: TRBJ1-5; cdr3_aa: CASSLVVNQPQHF; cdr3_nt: TGTGCCAGCAGCTTAGTGGTCAATCAGCCCCAGCATTTT
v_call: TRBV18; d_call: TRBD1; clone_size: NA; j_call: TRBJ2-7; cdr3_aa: CASSPMDRGGEQYF; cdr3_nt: TGTGCCAGCTCACCCATGGACAGGGGAGGCGAGCAGTACTTC
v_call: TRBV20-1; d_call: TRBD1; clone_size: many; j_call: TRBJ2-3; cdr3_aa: CSARDPWTGASTDTQYF; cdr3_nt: TGCAGTGCTAGAGATCCCTGGACAGGCGCTAGCACAGATACGCAGTATTTT